The present entry profiles one T cell receptor beta chain with its context. The antigen is unknown. Clones were read by immunoSEQ multiplex PCR, and TCRdb kept only the in-frame ones, dropping some. The sample holds around 50,000 clones; 65% to 80% are singletons and the top ten take 5% to 5.5%. The sample comes from a study of vaccination effects on CD4 cells after COVID-19. Study in general: The median interval between the second dose and post-vaccine sampling was 72 days. Study outcomes and limitations: Clones arising from infection and from vaccination showed marked clonal contraction late after vaccination.

This CDR3 spans 13 amino acids. Unmatched junction bases numbered 6, after V lost 7 bases and J lost 5 bases. Having been cultured for under twelve days, the cells underwent CD4+ T cell isolation. Documented for the person is a PCR-confirmed SARS-CoV-2 infection occurring between March and December 2020. Two-dose vaccination with either BNT162b2 or mRNA-1273 was given to the participants. A half-volume exchange with IL-2 medium occurred on days 3 and 7. The receptor's source is a human donor who had a prior SARS-CoV-2 infection. The chain uses TRBV12-3 or TRBV12-4 and TRBJ2-5; 8 bases align to TRBD2. The sequencing here drew on CD4+ T cells from PBMCs cultured without peptide, taken after COVID-19 vaccination. The CDR3 reads CASKATGGETQYF. CDR3 nucleotides: TGTGCCAGCAAAGCCACGGGAGGGGAGACCCAGTACTTC.